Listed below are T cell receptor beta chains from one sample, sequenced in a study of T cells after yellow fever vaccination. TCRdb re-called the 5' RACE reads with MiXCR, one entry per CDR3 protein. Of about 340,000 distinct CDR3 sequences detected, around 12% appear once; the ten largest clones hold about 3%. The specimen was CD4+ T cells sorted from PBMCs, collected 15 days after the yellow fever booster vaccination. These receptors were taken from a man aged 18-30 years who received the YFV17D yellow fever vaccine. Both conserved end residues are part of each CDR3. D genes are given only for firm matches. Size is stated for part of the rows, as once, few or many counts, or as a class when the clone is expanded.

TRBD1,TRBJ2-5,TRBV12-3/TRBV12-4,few,CASSLEQGQETQYF,TGTGCCAGCAGTTTAGAACAGGGGCAAGAGACCCAGTACTTC
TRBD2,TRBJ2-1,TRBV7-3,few,CASSQGLAGAPFF,TGTGCCAGCAGCCAGGGACTAGCGGGGGCCCCCTTCTTC
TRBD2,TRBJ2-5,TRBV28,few,CASRAGGPKETQYF,TGTGCCAGCAGAGCGGGGGGGCCAAAAGAGACCCAGTACTTC
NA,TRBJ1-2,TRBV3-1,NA,CASSPRQTNYGYTF,TGTGCCAGCAGCCCTAGACAGACAAACTATGGCTACACCTTC
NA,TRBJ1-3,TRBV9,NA,CASNRGGDSGNTIYF,TGTGCCAGCAACCGAGGAGGGGACTCTGGAAACACCATATATTTT
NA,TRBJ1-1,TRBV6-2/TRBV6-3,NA,CASTARKRYTNTEAFF,TGTGCCAGCACCGCAAGGAAAAGGTACACGAACACTGAAGCTTTCTTT
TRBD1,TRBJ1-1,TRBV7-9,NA,CASSSAGTGGFQGAFF,TGTGCCAGCAGCTCCGCCGGGACAGGGGGTTTCCAGGGAGCTTTCTTT
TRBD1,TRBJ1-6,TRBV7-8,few,CASSKRTGPNSPLHF,TGTGCCAGCAGCAAGCGGACAGGCCCGAATTCACCCCTCCACTTT
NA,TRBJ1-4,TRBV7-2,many,CASSLNGATNEKLFF,TGTGCCAGCAGCTTGAATGGGGCAACTAATGAAAAACTGTTTTTT
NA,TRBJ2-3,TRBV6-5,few,CASSYSPYKGVTDTQYF,TGTGCCAGCAGTTACTCGCCCTATAAGGGGGTCACAGATACGCAGTATTTT
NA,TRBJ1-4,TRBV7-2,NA,CASSSDQGRPGREKLFF,TGTGCCAGCAGCTCCGACCAGGGACGCCCAGGACGGGAAAAACTGTTTTTT
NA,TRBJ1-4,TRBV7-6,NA,CASSLSAANEKLFF,TGTGCCAGCAGCTTGTCGGCAGCTAATGAAAAACTGTTTTTT
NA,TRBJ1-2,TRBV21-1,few,CASSKVSSNGGYTF,TGTGCCAGCAGCAAAGTTTCCAGTAACGGTGGCTACACCTTC
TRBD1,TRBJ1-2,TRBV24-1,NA,CATSDRGTGSYGYTF,TGTGCCACCAGTGACCGCGGGACAGGGTCCTATGGCTACACCTTC
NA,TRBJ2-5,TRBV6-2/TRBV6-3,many,CASGGSQETQYF,TGTGCCAGCGGAGGCTCTCAAGAGACCCAGTACTTC
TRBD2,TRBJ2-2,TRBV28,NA,CASSPLGSGGGRTGELFF,TGTGCCAGCAGTCCCCTTGGTAGCGGGGGGGGAAGGACCGGGGAGCTGTTTTTT
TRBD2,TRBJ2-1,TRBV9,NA,CASSVGSGGAKNEQFF,TGTGCCAGCAGCGTAGGAAGCGGGGGGGCAAAGAATGAGCAGTTCTTC
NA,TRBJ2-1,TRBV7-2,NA,CASSPRRGTEQFF,TGTGCCAGCAGCCCCCGTAGGGGGACTGAGCAGTTCTTC
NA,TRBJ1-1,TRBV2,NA,CASKGQGNTEAFF,TGTGCCAGCAAGGGCCAGGGGAACACTGAAGCTTTCTTT
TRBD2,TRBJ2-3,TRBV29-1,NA,CSVGISGVTDTQYF,TGCAGCGTTGGGATTAGCGGGGTCACAGATACGCAGTATTTT
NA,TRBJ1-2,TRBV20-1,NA,CSARDGGRALDYGYTF,TGCAGTGCTAGAGATGGCGGCCGCGCTTTGGACTATGGCTACACCTTC
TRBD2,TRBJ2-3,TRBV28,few,CASSPGGGITDTQYF,TGTGCCAGCTCACCTGGCGGGGGGATTACAGATACGCAGTATTTT
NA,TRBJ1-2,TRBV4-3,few,CASSQVRGSLYGYTF,TGCGCCAGCAGCCAAGTTCGGGGGTCCCTCTATGGCTACACCTTC
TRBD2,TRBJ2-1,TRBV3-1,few,CASSQGRLAGENNEQFF,TGTGCCAGCAGCCAAGGTAGACTAGCGGGGGAGAACAATGAGCAGTTCTTC
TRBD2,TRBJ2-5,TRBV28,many,CASFQFGVAGQETQYF,TGTGCCAGTTTTCAATTCGGGGTAGCGGGACAAGAGACCCAGTACTTC
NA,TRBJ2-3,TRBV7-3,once,CASSRSSSSTDTQYF,TGTGCCAGCAGCCGAAGTAGCTCCAGCACAGATACGCAGTATTTT
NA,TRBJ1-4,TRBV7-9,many,CASSSRRTEKLFF,TGTGCCAGCAGCTCGCGGAGAACGGAGAAACTGTTTTTT
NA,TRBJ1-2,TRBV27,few,CASSFAGGSYGYTF,TGTGCCAGCAGTTTCGCTGGGGGCAGCTATGGCTACACCTTC
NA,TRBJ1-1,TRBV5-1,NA,CASNDLNTEAFF,TGCGCCAGCAACGACTTGAACACTGAAGCTTTCTTT
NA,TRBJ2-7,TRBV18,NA,CASSGDQAYEQYF,TGTGCCAGCTCAGGCGATCAGGCCTACGAGCAGTACTTC
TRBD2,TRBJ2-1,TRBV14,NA,CASSQVTGLAGGNEQFF,TGTGCCAGCAGCCAAGTAACGGGACTAGCGGGGGGGAATGAGCAGTTCTTC
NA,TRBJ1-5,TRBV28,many,CASSPQGRGKVRPQHF,TGTGCCAGCAGTCCACAGGGACGGGGCAAGGTTCGGCCCCAGCATTTT
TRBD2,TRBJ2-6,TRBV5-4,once,CASSSGGTSGANVLTF,TGTGCCAGCAGCTCCGGGGGGACCTCTGGGGCCAACGTCCTGACTTTC
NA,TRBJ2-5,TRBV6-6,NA,CASNFPGIETQYF,TGTGCCAGCAATTTTCCGGGGATCGAAACCCAGTACTTC
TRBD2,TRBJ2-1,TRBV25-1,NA,CASRPSGGDSPFF,TGTGCCAGCAGGCCTAGCGGGGGGGATAGTCCGTTCTTC
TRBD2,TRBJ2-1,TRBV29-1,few,CSQGRGGQYNEQFF,TGCAGCCAGGGGCGGGGGGGCCAATACAATGAGCAGTTCTTC
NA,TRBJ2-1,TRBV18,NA,CASSPSRQGGSWNEQFF,TGTGCCAGCTCACCAAGTCGACAGGGAGGTTCCTGGAATGAGCAGTTCTTC
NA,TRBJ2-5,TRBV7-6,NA,CASSAGVETQYF,TGTGCCAGCAGCGCCGGGGTAGAGACCCAGTACTTC
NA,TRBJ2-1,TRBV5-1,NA,CASSFEGGGDNEQFF,TGCGCCAGCAGCTTCGAGGGGGGCGGGGACAATGAGCAGTTCTTC
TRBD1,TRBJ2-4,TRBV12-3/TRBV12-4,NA,CASKGQGNIQYF,TGTGCCAGCAAGGGACAGGGAAACATTCAGTACTTC
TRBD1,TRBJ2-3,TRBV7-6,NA,CASSGDRVTDTQYF,TGTGCCAGCAGTGGGGACAGGGTCACAGATACGCAGTATTTT
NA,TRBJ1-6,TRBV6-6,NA,CASRRTVNNSPLHF,TGTGCCAGCAGACGGACGGTGAATAATTCACCCCTCCACTTT
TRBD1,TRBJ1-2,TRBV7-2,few,CASSFSTGDGYTF,TGTGCCAGCAGCTTCTCGACAGGGGATGGCTACACCTTC
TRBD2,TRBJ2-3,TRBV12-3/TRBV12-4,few,CASRGSGGVSTDTQYF,TGTGCCAGCAGGGGTAGCGGGGGGGTTAGCACAGATACGCAGTATTTT
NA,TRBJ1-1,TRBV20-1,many,CSALYFGGNTEAFF,TGCAGTGCCCTCTACTTCGGGGGAAACACTGAAGCTTTCTTT
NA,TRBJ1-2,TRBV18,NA,CASSQAPNYGYTF,TGTGCCAGCTCCCAGGCGCCTAACTATGGCTACACCTTC
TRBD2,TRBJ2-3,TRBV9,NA,CASSGSGAPDTQYF,TGTGCCAGCAGCGGTAGCGGGGCCCCAGATACGCAGTATTTT
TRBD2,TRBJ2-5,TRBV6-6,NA,CASSYRTSGAKETQYF,TGTGCCAGCAGTTACCGGACTAGCGGGGCAAAAGAGACCCAGTACTTC
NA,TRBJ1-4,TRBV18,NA,CASSPRDSNEKLFF,TGTGCCAGCTCACCCCGGGACTCTAATGAAAAACTGTTTTTT
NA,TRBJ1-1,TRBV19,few,CASSMGTLNTEAFF,TGTGCCAGTAGTATGGGCACCTTGAACACTGAAGCTTTCTTT
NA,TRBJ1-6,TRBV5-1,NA,CASRFKGAESALHF,TGCGCCAGCAGATTCAAGGGAGCGGAATCAGCCCTCCACTTT
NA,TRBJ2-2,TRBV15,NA,CATSRDRGPGELFF,TGTGCCACCAGCAGAGATCGAGGACCCGGGGAGCTGTTTTTT